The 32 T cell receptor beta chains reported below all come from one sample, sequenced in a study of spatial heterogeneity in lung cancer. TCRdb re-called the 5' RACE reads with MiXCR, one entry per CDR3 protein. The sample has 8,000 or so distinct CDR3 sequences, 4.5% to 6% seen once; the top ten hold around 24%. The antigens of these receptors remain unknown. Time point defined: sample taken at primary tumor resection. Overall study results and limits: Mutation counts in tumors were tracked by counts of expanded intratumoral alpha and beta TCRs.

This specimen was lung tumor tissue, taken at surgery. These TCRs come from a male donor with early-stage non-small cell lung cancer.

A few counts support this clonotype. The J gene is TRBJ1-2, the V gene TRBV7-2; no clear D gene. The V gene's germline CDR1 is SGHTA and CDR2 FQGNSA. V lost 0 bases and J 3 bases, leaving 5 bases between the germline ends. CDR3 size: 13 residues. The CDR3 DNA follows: TGTGCCAGCAGCTTAGCCACAGACTATGGCTACACCTTC. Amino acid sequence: CASSLATDYGYTF.

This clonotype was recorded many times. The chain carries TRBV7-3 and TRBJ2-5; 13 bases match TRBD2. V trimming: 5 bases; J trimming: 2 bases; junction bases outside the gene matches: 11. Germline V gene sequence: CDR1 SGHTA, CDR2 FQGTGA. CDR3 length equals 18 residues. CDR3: CASSPPPGTSGIQETQYF. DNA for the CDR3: TGTGCCAGCAGCCCCCCGCCCGGGACTAGCGGGATACAAGAGACCCAGTACTTC.

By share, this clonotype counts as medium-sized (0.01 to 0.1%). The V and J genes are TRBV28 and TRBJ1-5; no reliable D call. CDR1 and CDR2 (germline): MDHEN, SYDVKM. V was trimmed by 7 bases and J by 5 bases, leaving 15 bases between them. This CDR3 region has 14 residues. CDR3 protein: CASNQPARYQPQHF. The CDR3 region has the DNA TGTGCCAGCAACCAACCCGCCCGCTATCAGCCCCAGCATTTT.

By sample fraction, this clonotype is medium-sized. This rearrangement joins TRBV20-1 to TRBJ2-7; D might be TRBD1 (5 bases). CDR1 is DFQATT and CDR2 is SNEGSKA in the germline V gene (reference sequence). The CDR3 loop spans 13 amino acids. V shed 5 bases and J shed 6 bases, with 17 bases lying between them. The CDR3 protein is CSADSRTLGEQYF. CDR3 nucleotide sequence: TGCAGTGCTGACAGCCGAACCCTAGGCGAGCAGTACTTC.

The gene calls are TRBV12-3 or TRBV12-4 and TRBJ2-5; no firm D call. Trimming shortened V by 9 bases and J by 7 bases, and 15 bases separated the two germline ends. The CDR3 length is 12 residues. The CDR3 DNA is TGTGCCAGTACTACACCCCTGGGGACCCAGTACTTC. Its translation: CASTTPLGTQYF.

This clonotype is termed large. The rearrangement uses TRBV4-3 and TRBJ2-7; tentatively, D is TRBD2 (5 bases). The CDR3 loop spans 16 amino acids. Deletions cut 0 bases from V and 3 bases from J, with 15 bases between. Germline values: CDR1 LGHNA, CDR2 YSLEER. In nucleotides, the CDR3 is TGCGCCAGCAGCCAAGATGAGCTAGGAGGATACTACGAGCAGTACTTC. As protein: CASSQDELGGYYEQYF.

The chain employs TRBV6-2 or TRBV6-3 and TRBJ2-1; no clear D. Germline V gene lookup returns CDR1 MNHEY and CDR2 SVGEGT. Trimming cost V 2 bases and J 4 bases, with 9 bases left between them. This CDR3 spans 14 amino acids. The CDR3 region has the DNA TGTGCCAGCAGTTACACCCAGCTGTACAATGAGCAGTTCTTC. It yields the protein CASSYTQLYNEQFF.

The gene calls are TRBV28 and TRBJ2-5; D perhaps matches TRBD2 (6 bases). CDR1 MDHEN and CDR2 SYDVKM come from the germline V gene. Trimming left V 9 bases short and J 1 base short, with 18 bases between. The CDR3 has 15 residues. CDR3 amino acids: CASREAGIVQETQYF. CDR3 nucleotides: TGTGCCAGTCGAGAGGCGGGGATAGTCCAAGAGACCCAGTACTTC.

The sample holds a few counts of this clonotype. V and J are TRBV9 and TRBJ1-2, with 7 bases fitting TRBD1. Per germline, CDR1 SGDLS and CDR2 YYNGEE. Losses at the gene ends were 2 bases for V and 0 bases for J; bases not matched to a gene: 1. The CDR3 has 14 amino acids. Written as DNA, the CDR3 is TGTGCCAGCAGCGTGGACAGGACTAACTATGGCTACACCTTC. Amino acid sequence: CASSVDRTNYGYTF.

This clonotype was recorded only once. The CDR3 nucleotides read TGTGCCACCAGCAGAGATCTTACGGGAACCACGCAGTATTTT. Translated: CATSRDLTGTTQYF. The chain recombines TRBV15 with TRBJ2-3; D might be TRBD2 (5 bases). The CDR3 runs 14 residues. The germline V and J ends were trimmed by 0 bases and 9 bases, with 13 bases remaining between them. Per germline, CDR1 LNHNV and CDR2 YYDKDF (reference sequence).

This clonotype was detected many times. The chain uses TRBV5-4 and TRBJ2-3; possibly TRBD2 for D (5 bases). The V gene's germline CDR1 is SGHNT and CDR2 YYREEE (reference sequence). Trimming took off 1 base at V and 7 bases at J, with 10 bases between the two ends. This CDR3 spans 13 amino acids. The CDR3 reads CASSLPDFYTQYF. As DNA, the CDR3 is TGTGCCAGCAGCTTGCCGGACTTCTATACGCAGTATTTT.

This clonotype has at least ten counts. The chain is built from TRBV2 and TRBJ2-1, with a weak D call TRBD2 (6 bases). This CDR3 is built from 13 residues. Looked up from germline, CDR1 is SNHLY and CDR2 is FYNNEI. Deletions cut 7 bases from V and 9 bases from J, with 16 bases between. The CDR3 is CASMEGSLGEQFF. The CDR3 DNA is TGTGCCAGCATGGAGGGGTCTTTAGGTGAGCAGTTCTTC.

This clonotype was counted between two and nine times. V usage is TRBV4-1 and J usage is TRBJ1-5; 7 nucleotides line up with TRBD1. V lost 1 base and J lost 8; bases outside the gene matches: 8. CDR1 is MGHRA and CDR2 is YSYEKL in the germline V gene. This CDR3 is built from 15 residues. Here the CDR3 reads CASSQGQGERKPQHF. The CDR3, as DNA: TGCGCCAGCAGCCAAGGGCAGGGGGAAAGAAAGCCCCAGCATTTT.

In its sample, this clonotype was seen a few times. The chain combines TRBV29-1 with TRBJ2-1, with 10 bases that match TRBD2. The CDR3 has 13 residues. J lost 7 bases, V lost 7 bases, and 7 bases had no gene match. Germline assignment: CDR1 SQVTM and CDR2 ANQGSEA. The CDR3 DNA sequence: TGCAGCGGGAGCGGGGGGGCTTTAAATGAGCAGTTCTTC. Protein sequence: CSGSGGALNEQFF.

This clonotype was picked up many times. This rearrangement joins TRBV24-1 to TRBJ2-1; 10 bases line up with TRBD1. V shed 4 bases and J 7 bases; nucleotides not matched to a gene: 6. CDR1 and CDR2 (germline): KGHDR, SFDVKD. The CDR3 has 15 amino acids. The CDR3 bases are TGTGCCACCAGTGAGGGACAGGGGAGGAGGAATGAGCAGTTCTTC. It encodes CATSEGQGRRNEQFF.

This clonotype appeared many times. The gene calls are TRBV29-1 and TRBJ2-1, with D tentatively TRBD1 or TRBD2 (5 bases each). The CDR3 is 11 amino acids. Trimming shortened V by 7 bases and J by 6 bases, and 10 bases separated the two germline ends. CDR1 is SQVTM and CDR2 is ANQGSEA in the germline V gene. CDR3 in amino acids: CSADGGNEQFF. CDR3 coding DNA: TGCAGCGCCGATGGGGGCAATGAGCAGTTCTTC.

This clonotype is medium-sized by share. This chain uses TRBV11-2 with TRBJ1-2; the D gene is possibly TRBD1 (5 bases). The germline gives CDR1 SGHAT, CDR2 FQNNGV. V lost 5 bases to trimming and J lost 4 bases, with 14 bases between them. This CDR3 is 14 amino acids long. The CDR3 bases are TGTGCCAGCAGCCTAGGGGCAGGGCGCTATGGCTACACCTTC. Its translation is CASSLGAGRYGYTF.

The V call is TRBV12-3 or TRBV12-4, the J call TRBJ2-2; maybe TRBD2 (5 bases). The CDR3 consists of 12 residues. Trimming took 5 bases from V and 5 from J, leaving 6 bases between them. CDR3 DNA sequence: TGTGCCAGCAGTCGGGGAACCGGGGAGCTGTTTTTT. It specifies CASSRGTGELFF.

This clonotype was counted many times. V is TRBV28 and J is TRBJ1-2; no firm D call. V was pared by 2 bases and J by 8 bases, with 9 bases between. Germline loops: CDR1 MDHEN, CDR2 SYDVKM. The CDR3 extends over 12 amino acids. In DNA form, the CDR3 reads TGTGCCAGCAGTTTACGATCTGGAGGCTACACCTTC. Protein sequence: CASSLRSGGYTF.

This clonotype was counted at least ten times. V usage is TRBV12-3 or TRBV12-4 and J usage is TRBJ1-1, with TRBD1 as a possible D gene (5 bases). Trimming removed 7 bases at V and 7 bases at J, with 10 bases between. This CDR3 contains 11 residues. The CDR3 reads CASTLDIEAFF. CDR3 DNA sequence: TGTGCCAGCACCCTGGACATTGAAGCTTTCTTT.

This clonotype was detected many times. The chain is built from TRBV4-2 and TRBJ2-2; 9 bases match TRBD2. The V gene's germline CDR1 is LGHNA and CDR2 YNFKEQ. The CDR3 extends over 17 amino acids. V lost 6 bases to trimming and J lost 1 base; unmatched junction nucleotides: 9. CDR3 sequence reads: CASSPSGGMLNTGELFF. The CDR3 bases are TGTGCCAGCAGTCCAAGCGGGGGGATGCTGAACACCGGGGAGCTGTTTTTT.

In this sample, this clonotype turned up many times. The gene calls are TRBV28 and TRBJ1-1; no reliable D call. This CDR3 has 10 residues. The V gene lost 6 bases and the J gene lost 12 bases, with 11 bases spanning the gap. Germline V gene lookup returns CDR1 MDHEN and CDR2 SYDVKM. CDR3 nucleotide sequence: TGTGCCAGCAGGTCCCTAGGGACTTTCTTT. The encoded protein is CASRSLGTFF.

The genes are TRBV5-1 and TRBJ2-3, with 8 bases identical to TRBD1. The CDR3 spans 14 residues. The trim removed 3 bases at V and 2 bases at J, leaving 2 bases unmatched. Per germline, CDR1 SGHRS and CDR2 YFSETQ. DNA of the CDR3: TGCGCCAGCAGCTCACAGGGGGACACAGATACGCAGTATTTT. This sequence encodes CASSSQGDTDTQYF. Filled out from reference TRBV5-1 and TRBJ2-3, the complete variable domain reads KAGVTQTPRYLIKTRGQQVTLSCSPISGHRSVSWYQQTPGQGLQFLFEYFSETQRNKGNFPGRFSGRQFSNSRSEMNVSTLELGDSALYLCASSSQGDTDTQYFGPGTRLTVL.

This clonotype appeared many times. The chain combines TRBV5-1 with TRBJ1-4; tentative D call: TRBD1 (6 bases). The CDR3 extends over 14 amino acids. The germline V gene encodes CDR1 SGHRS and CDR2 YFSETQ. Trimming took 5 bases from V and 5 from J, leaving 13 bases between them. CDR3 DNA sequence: TGCGCCAGCAGGGTGGACAGCTCAAATGAAAAACTGTTTTTT. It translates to CASRVDSSNEKLFF.

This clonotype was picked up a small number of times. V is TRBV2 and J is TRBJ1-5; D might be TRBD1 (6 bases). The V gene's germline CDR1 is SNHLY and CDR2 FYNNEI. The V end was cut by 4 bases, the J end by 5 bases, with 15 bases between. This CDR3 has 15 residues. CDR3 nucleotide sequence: TGTGCCAGCAGTGGGACGGGGGCGCACGATCAGCCCCAGCATTTT. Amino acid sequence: CASSGTGAHDQPQHF.

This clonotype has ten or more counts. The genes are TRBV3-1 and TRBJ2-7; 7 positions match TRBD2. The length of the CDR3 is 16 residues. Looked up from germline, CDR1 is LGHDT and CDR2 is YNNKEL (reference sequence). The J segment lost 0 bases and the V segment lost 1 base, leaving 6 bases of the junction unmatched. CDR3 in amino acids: CASSQVQRGLSYEQYF. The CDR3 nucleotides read TGTGCCAGCAGCCAAGTTCAGCGGGGCCTCTCCTACGAGCAGTACTTC.

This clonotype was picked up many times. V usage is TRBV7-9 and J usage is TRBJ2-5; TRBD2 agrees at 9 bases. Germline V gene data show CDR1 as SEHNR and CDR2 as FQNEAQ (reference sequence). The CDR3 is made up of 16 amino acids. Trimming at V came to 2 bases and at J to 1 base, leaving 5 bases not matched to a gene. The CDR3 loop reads CASSLKASGAQETQYF. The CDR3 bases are TGTGCCAGCAGCTTAAAGGCTAGCGGGGCCCAAGAGACCCAGTACTTC.

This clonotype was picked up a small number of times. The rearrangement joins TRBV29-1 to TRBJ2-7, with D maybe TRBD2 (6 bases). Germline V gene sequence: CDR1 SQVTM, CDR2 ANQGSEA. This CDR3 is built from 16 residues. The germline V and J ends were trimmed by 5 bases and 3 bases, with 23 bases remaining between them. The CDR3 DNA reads TGCAGCGTTCTGGGCGAGGAGGGTAAAGTTAGCTACGAGCAGTACTTC. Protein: CSVLGEEGKVSYEQYF.

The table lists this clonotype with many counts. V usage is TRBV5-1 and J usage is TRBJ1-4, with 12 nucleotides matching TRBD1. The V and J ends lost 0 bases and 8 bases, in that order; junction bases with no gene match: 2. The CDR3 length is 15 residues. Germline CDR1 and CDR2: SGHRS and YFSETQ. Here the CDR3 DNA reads TGCGCCAGCAGCTTGGCCGGGACAGGGGGCGAAAAACTGTTTTTT. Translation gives CASSLAGTGGEKLFF. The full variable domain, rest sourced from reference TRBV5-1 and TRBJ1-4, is KAGVTQTPRYLIKTRGQQVTLSCSPISGHRSVSWYQQTPGQGLQFLFEYFSETQRNKGNFPGRFSGRQFSNSRSEMNVSTLELGDSALYLCASSLAGTGGEKLFFGSGTQLSVL.

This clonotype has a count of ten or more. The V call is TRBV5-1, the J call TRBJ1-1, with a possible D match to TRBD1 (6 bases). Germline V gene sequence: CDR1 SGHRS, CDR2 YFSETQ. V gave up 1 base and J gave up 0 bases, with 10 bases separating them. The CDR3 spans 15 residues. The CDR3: CASSLQGRLNTEAFF. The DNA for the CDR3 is TGCGCCAGCAGCTTGCAGGGGAGACTGAACACTGAAGCTTTCTTT.

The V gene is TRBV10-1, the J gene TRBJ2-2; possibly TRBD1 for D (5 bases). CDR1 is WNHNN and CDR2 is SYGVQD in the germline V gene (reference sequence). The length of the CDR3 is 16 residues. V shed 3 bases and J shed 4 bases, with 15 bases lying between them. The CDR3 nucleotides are TGCGCCAGCAGTGATGGAGCAGGACACCTCACCGGGGAGCTGTTTTTT. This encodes CASSDGAGHLTGELFF.

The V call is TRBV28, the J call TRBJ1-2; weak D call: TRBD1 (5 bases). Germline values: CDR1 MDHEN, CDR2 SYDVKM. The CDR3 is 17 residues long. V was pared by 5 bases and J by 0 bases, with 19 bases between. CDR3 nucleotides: TGTGCCAGCAGTCGCTGGACTGGGACTGCCTCTAACTATGGCTACACCTTC. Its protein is CASSRWTGTASNYGYTF.